Listed below are T cell receptor beta chains from one sample, sequenced in a study of chronic HIV infection and antiretroviral therapy. MiXCR, run by TCRdb on the 5' RACE reads, gives a single entry per CDR3 protein. The sample shows 45,000 to 55,000 distinct CDR3 sequences, about 19% of them seen only once. The sample consisted of peripheral blood. The receptors were sampled from an adult who had HIV and had not received antiretroviral therapy, or was an uninfected healthy control (not recorded which). Each CDR3 is given without its conserved first and last residue. The order of the fields is V gene, clone size, CDR3 protein. Rows give clone size only sometimes, using once, few, many, or a class for an expanded clone.

V: TRBV7-2
size: few
CDR3: ASSPRLNSYEQY

V: TRBV2
size: -
CDR3: ASIPGPRIGEQY

V: TRBV10-3
size: many
CDR3: AISEKGQGYEQY

V: TRBV3-1
size: -
CDR3: ASSQVGAGNYGYT

V: TRBV28
size: -
CDR3: ASSSAGRNTQY

V: TRBV29-1
size: -
CDR3: SARTDQETQY

V: TRBV4-1
size: -
CDR3: ASSQPFNEQF

V: TRBV18
size: few
CDR3: ASSPQSQMGGELF

V: TRBV6-6
size: -
CDR3: ASSTLTSTNTQY

V: TRBV10-3
size: -
CDR3: AISNRAENTEAF

V: TRBV28
size: -
CDR3: ASSLLALADTQY

V: TRBV20-1
size: few
CDR3: SATIGSSRLEGYT

V: TRBV4-2
size: few
CDR3: ASSTGGPPTDTQY

V: TRBV4-1
size: few
CDR3: ASSQPLAKSYNEQF

V: TRBV4-1
size: -
CDR3: ASSQAAREDTQY

V: TRBV9
size: -
CDR3: ASSVAGGVMNTEAF

V: TRBV28
size: once
CDR3: ASSALVIKETQY

V: TRBV28
size: few
CDR3: ASSLASANTGELF

V: TRBV4-1
size: -
CDR3: ASSQADSNTGELF

V: TRBV4-1
size: -
CDR3: ASSQDAASGNTIY

V: TRBV28
size: -
CDR3: ASGPPYEQY

V: TRBV4-2
size: few
CDR3: ASSPLTSGDTYEQY

V: TRBV2
size: -
CDR3: ASSEVGTGAGELF

V: TRBV11-1
size: -
CDR3: ASSLASGGTEAF

V: TRBV9
size: -
CDR3: ASSVEGQESSPLH

V: TRBV3-1
size: -
CDR3: ASSQDWGRAYEQY

V: TRBV28
size: -
CDR3: ASSSGDSVRGYT

V: TRBV2
size: few
CDR3: ASSEDRVEGYT

V: TRBV28
size: few
CDR3: ASSSPDGLGDEQY

V: TRBV12-3/TRBV12-4
size: -
CDR3: ASRPRQGQNTEAF

V: TRBV27
size: few
CDR3: ASSPQQGLGYGYT

V: TRBV4-1
size: -
CDR3: ASSSLPGTYYEQY

V: TRBV3-1
size: -
CDR3: ASSQEGTQY

V: TRBV18
size: medium-sized
CDR3: ASSPLPGGRNSPLH

V: TRBV5-1
size: few
CDR3: ASSGTGYNEQF

V: TRBV7-2
size: once
CDR3: ASSLARTDTQY

V: TRBV7-2
size: -
CDR3: ASSLEVRGSGYT

V: TRBV27
size: few
CDR3: ASSLSGGRIQPQH

V: TRBV4-2
size: once
CDR3: ASRLEGVYNEQF

V: TRBV27
size: -
CDR3: ASNSGRGTDTQY